The clone carrying this T cell receptor beta chain was seen only a few times. With 6 bases clipped from V and 8 bases from J, the junction kept 8 bases outside the gene matches. The CDR3 has 13 amino acids. This record comes from a study of regulatory T cells in long-lasting Graves disease. Documented time point: persistent/refractory GD, antithyroid drugs over 5 years with positive TRAb. Isolated PBMC RNA provided the starting material for the TCR library. HTBI primers from iRepertoire and Arm-PCR of CDR3 regions yielded the TCR beta libraries. TCRdb redid the calling of the multiplex PCR reads with MiXCR, one entry per CDR3 protein. The repertoire holds 650,000 to 850,000 distinct CDR3 sequences, with about 30% as singletons.

The gene calls are TRBV12-3 or TRBV12-4 and TRBJ1-2; 8 bases align to TRBD1. The material was peripheral blood mononuclear cells (PBMCs), obtained when the disease was refractory, from a patient treated with antithyroid drugs. This clonotype was obtained from a female donor with Graves disease. The CDR3 loop reads CASSTTGGIGYTF. As DNA, the CDR3 is TGTGCCAGCAGCACCACAGGGGGGATAGGCTACACCTTC.